Listed below are T cell receptor beta chains from one sample, sequenced in a study of blood T cell repertoires in COVID-19. Measured with immunoSEQ multiplex PCR; TCRdb has only the in-frame clones, and not every one. This table holds around 68,000 clones, 75% to 85% found once. The sequencing input was peripheral blood. These receptor sequences come from a human donor in a cohort sampled during active COVID-19. Both conserved end residues are part of each CDR3. The D gene is left open where the match is weak. Size tells how often a clone was seen (once, few, many) or the class of an expanded clone, and some rows leave it out.

j_call,clone_size,d_call,v_call,cdr3_nt,cdr3_aa
TRBJ2-1,.,.,TRBV2,TGTGCCAGCAGTGCGGCCCAGGGTTGGAATGAGCAGTTCTTC,CASSAAQGWNEQFF
TRBJ2-3,.,.,TRBV2,TGTGCCAGCAGTCCGCGGGGCGGGGGCACAGATACGCAGTATTTT,CASSPRGGGTDTQYF
TRBJ2-2,.,TRBD2,TRBV6-5,TGTGCCAGCAGAGGACTAGCGGGCACCGGGGAGCTGTTTTTT,CASRGLAGTGELFF
TRBJ1-5,.,.,TRBV5-1,TGCGCCAGCAGCTTCGCGGGAGGCAGCAATCAGCCCCAGCATTTT,CASSFAGGSNQPQHF
TRBJ2-3,.,TRBD2,TRBV24-1,TGTGCCACCAGTGATCCTGGGTCTAGCGGGGGCAGGGATACGCAGTATTTT,CATSDPGSSGGRDTQYF
TRBJ1-1,.,.,TRBV19,TGTGCCAGTAGTATAGATCGGGGGATGAACACTGAAGCTTTCTTT,CASSIDRGMNTEAFF
TRBJ2-1,few,TRBD2,TRBV2,TGTGCCAGCAGTATCTCAGGACGGGGGGGTAGGAATGAGCAGTTCTTC,CASSISGRGGRNEQFF
TRBJ2-3,.,.,TRBV4-2,TGTGCCAGCAGCCAAGATCCGCGGGCGGGGGATACGCAGTATTTT,CASSQDPRAGDTQYF
TRBJ2-1,.,TRBD1,TRBV10-2,TGCGCCAGCAGACCAACAGGGGCCAACAATGAGCAGTTCTTC,CASRPTGANNEQFF
TRBJ2-2,.,TRBD1,TRBV5-1,TGCGCCAGCAGCCGGGACAGGGGAGGAACCGGGGAGCTGTTTTTT,CASSRDRGGTGELFF
TRBJ2-5,.,.,TRBV10-2,TGCGCCAGCGGCACAGAGACCCAGTACTTC,CASGTETQYF
TRBJ2-1,.,TRBD1,TRBV29-1,TGCAGCGTTGAGGGGGTCAGGGGGCAATATGAGCAGTTCTTC,CSVEGVRGQYEQFF
TRBJ2-7,.,TRBD1,TRBV30,TGTGCCTGGAGTGGGGAAACAGGGGAAACTTTC,CAWSGETGETF
TRBJ2-5,.,.,TRBV7-9,TGTGCCAGCAGCCCCGGACGGGGGTATGGCGAGACCCAGTACTTC,CASSPGRGYGETQYF
TRBJ1-4,.,.,TRBV3-1/TRBV3-2,TGTGCCAGCAGCCAAAGGGGCGAGAGTGAAAAACTGTTTTTT,CASSQRGESEKLFF
TRBJ1-2,once,.,TRBV27,TGTGCCAGCAGTCCGGGCAGGGTGGGTGGTTATGGCTACACCTTC,CASSPGRVGGYGYTF
TRBJ2-2,once,TRBD1,TRBV3-1/TRBV3-2,TGTGCCAGCAGCCAGGACCGGGACAGGGGTGGGACCGGGGAGCTGTTTTTT,CASSQDRDRGGTGELFF
TRBJ2-1,.,.,TRBV28,TGTGCCAGCAGTCCAGGGTTTGGGCAGTTCTTC,CASSPGFGQFF
TRBJ1-3,.,.,TRBV5-6,TGTGCCAGCAACTTCCCTTCTGGAAACACCATATATTTT,CASNFPSGNTIYF
TRBJ1-4,once,.,TRBV5-6,TGTGCCAGCAGCTTGAAGGGGCTGAGTGAAAAACTGTTTTTT,CASSLKGLSEKLFF
TRBJ2-3,.,TRBD1,TRBV7-8,TGTGCCAGCAGCTTAGGACAGGGGGGGGCTACGCAGTATTTT,CASSLGQGGATQYF
TRBJ1-1,.,.,TRBV11-3,TGTGCCAGCAGCCCCAGGGTGGGCACTGAAGCTTTCTTT,CASSPRVGTEAFF
TRBJ1-6,.,.,TRBV3-1/TRBV3-2,TGTGCCAGCAGCCATCAGAAGGGGAACGTGGATAATTCACCCCTCCACTTT,CASSHQKGNVDNSPLHF
TRBJ1-1,.,TRBD1,TRBV28,TGTGCCAGCAGTTTAGGGGGGACAGGGAACACTGAAGCTTTCTTT,CASSLGGTGNTEAFF
TRBJ2-1,.,TRBD1,TRBV18,TGTGCCAGCTCACCCCGGGACAGGGTTGAAAATGAGCAGTTCTTC,CASSPRDRVENEQFF
TRBJ1-2,.,.,TRBV11-2,TGTGCCAGCAGCTTAACGGGGGGTCCCTATGGCTACACCTTC,CASSLTGGPYGYTF
TRBJ2-1,.,TRBD1,TRBV24-1,TGTGCCACCAGTGATGACGGACAGGGGAGAAGTTACAATGAGCAGTTCTTC,CATSDDGQGRSYNEQFF
TRBJ2-5,.,.,TRBV5-6,TGTGCCAGCAGCTTGCTCGAAGAGACCCAGTACTTC,CASSLLEETQYF
TRBJ2-5,once,TRBD2,TRBV3-1/TRBV3-2,TGTGCCAGCAGCCTCGTCAATGGGGGGGAAGAGACCCAGTACTTC,CASSLVNGGEETQYF
TRBJ2-2,.,.,TRBV5-6,TGTGCCAGCAGCCGGGACTCCCCTCCCGGGGAGCTGTTTTTT,CASSRDSPPGELFF
TRBJ2-7,.,.,TRBV5-4,TGTGCCAGCAGCTTGGACACCTACGAGCAGTACTTC,CASSLDTYEQYF
TRBJ2-2,.,TRBD2,TRBV5-1,TGCGCCAGCAGCTTGGCCAAAGGCGGGGGGGCGACCGGGGAGCTGTTTTTT,CASSLAKGGGATGELFF
TRBJ1-5,.,.,TRBV21-1,TGTGCCAGCAGCAGCAGGGGTCTTTATAGCAATCAGCCCCAGCATTTT,CASSSRGLYSNQPQHF
TRBJ2-1,.,.,TRBV5-1,TGCGCCAGCAGCTTAGCGGATTCAGGGGCTTGGGAGCAGTTCTTC,CASSLADSGAWEQFF
TRBJ2-5,.,TRBD1,TRBV4-1,TGCGCCAGCAGCCAACTCGGGACAGGGGGCGTCCAAGAGACCCAGTACTTC,CASSQLGTGGVQETQYF
TRBJ1-6,.,.,TRBV11-2,TGTGCCAGCAGCTTAGATCCGGGGGGAAGGGGTTCACCCCTCCACTTT,CASSLDPGGRGSPLHF
TRBJ1-2,.,.,TRBV12-3/TRBV12-4,TGTGCCAGCACCAGGGGCCTATACCATGGCTACACCTTC,CASTRGLYHGYTF
TRBJ1-3,.,.,TRBV19,TGTGCCAGTAGTATACGCCCCCGGGCAGGGTCGAACACCATATATTTT,CASSIRPRAGSNTIYF
TRBJ2-3,.,TRBD2,TRBV6-4,TGTGCCAGCAGTCCACAACCTAGCGGGAGTACCGATACGCAGTATTTT,CASSPQPSGSTDTQYF
TRBJ2-3,.,TRBD2,TRBV11-3,TGTGCCAGCAGCTTAGTAGCGGGGGCAGATACGCAGTATTTT,CASSLVAGADTQYF
TRBJ2-3,.,.,TRBV3-1/TRBV3-2,TGTGCCAGCAGCACCGGCGGGGTAAGCACAGATACGCAGTATTTT,CASSTGGVSTDTQYF